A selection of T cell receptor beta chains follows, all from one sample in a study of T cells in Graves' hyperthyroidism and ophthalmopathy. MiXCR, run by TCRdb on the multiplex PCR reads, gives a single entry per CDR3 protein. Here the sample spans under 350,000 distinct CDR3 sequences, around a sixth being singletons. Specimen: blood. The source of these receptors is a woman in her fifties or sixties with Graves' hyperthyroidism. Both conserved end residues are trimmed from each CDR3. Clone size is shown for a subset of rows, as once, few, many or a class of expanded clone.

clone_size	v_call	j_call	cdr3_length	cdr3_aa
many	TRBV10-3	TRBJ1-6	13	AISERLADNSPLH
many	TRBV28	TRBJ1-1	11	ASSDRANTEAF
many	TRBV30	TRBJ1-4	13	AWSRQGAGNEKLF
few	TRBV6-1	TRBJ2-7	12	ASSPGGRIREQY
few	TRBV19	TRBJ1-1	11	ASRQSWNTEAF
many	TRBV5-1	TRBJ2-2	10	ASSLATGELF
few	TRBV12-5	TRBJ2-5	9	ASALGGQAY
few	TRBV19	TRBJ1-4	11	ASCSYLNEKLF
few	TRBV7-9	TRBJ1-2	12	ASSLQGGGHGYT
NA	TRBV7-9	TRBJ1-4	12	ASSPRGNGEKLF